This T cell receptor (beta chain) was sequenced in a study of preoperative IRX-2 immunotherapy in early breast cancer. The treatment was: preoperative locoregional IRX-2 cytokine immunotherapy. Samples came from a phase Ib trial of preoperative locoregional IRX-2 cytokine immunotherapy. CDR3 length equals 15 residues. Measured with immunoSEQ multiplex PCR; TCRdb has only the in-frame clones, and not every one. The table lists approximately 98,000 clones, around 86% of them singletons. This TCR came from a human donor with breast cancer. The source was tumor tissue, collected after IRX-2 immunotherapy. The rearrangement links TRBV1 to TRBJ2-2. TRBV1 counts as a pseudogene. CDR3 bases: TGCGCCAGCAGCCAAGCCCTGACGAACACCGGGGAGCTGTTTTTT. Its protein is CASSQALTNTGELFF.